This entry is about one TCR beta chain. No antigen is known for it. This sample was taken from a study of cytomegalovirus exposure and HLA in healthy donors (dated by TCRdb to about 2017). About the study as a whole: According to an earlier analysis of 550 to 700 of the donors, about 179 million T cells yielded roughly 110 million unique TCR beta sequences and about 300 Gb of sequence data. The number of donors typed differed by locus, with 629-630 for A, B, C, DRB1 and DQB1, 522 for DQA1, 600 to 610 for DPA1, and 472 for DPB1. To decide whether each TCR beta V gene segment behaved as functional or pseudogenic, an earlier analysis of approximately 620 of the donors relied on high-throughput TCR beta sequencing. Around 300 gigabases of sequencing data and roughly 90 million unique TCR sequences were included in an early release covering roughly 600 HLA-typed donors. Donor age, sex, ethnicity and CMV serostatus were collected together with the repertoire data. Every repertoire in the discovery cohort had been generated on one and the same sequencing platform. Across some 400 genotyped donors of the cohort, an average of about 240,000 unique TCR beta nucleotide sequences per donor were sequenced, and approximately 17% of those sequences were non-productive. Using immunosequencing, the study profiled T cell repertoires from 640 or so subjects and related those repertoires to cytomegalovirus serostatus. A later genetic analysis took genome-wide SNP genotypes for about 55% of the roughly 700 donors and used that subset as a discovery cohort. The study aimed to test whether cataloging public T cell receptors could reveal signatures of past pathogen exposure. HLA typing included class I and class II loci at four-digit resolution. In a later analysis, previously published TCR beta repertoires from about 640 donors were re-analyzed and high-resolution HLA genotyping was added so that TCR occurrence patterns could be studied. To predict cytomegalovirus infection status, the study combined high-throughput TCR immunosequencing, statistical association of individual TCRs with disease status, and machine learning. Besides the first cohort of some 670 subjects, a separate validation cohort made up of roughly 120 different subjects was used. Among the roughly 410 genotyped donors, about 85% belonged to the genetic ancestry cluster associated with self-reported Caucasian donors. Rather than drawing on any new phenotypic data, the later analysis identified candidate immune exposures from TCR beta sequences and the way those sequences occurred across donors. Four or five DR-DQ haplotypes were handled as single units for association and clustering because linkage in the cohort was strong. Results and caveats for the whole study, not just this receptor: Correlated functional status among segregating V segments might reflect linkage disequilibrium, but an unknown experimental factor could not be ruled out. A later analysis found that TCR association rates varied across HLA loci, with DRB1 alleles showing the most associated TCRs and HLA-C alleles the fewest. A group of highly shared sequence variants was considered likely to be a technical artifact of the sequencing pipeline. Sequencing depth was assumed to be roughly uniform across donors in the presence/absence analyses, though that assumption may not hold. A few of the identified cytomegalovirus-associated TCR beta chains were confirmed in vitro to be specific for cytomegalovirus antigens. The cohort was sequenced for TCR beta chains only, and without alpha or paired-chain data the features that could be detected were limited. Most CMV-associated TCR beta chains appeared to be HLA-restricted in a later analysis, and the HLA associations seemed to be driven largely by CMV exposure. Seventeen rarely observed V segments, including chromosome 9 orphons, were excluded from the earlier analysis of just under 600 of the donors because counts were too low. In the study, about 150 TCR beta chains were listed as associated with cytomegalovirus. The authors suggested that the approach could potentially be generalized to other disease states and immunological phenotypes. Because HLA typing was unavailable for some donors at each locus, only the typed subset was used in association tests. Compared with equally common non-associated chains, HLA-associated TCR beta chains in a later analysis were more clonally expanded and had lower generation probabilities. Broadly in line with IMGT annotations, most TCR beta V segments showed up in productive rearrangements about 90% or about 30% of the time in an earlier analysis of several hundred of the donors. For the cohort, immune exposure information was limited to CMV serostatus. Some IMGT-functional V segments, including TRBV6-2 and TRBV6-3, could not be distinguished by the 87-base-pair reads and were therefore excluded. Most TCR sequences were observed very rarely across donors, whereas some public TCRs were present in many individuals. Cytomegalovirus status was reported to be diagnosed by the classifier with high specificity and sensitivity in both the original and validation cohorts. An association between a missense DCLRE1C variant and V-gene and J-gene trimming of TCR beta chains was found in a later genetic analysis and replicated in an independent cohort. In a later analysis, around 17,000 TCR beta sequences were associated with specific HLA alleles at a false discovery rate of 0.05. When HLA alleles, especially DR and DQ, strongly co-occurred, TCR associations were difficult to assign to individual alleles. A further reported finding was that TCR beta sequences accurately predicted the HLA-A and HLA-B alleles for most subjects in the first cohort. According to a later genetic analysis, donors in an Asian-associated ancestry cluster had fewer N-insertions in productive TCRs than the roughly 670-donor mean. A later analysis reported that several top co-occurrence clusters appeared linked to parvovirus B19, influenza, CMV and Epstein-Barr virus.

The CDR3 covers 13 residues, taking in both the cysteine and the phenylalanine. Only the CDR3 region is kept as DNA, spanning 39 bases read in frame from base 1. Between the V and J ends, shortened by 3 bases and 6 bases respectively, the junction contains 9 bases. The germline V gene sets CDR1 to SGHAT and CDR2 to FQNNGV. The library came from the immunoSEQ multiplex PCR assay. For the multiplex PCR, a mixture combining 60 forward primers for TCR Vbeta segments and 13 reverse primers for TCR Jbeta segments was used. The CDR3 region of rearranged TCR beta genes was amplified from genomic DNA by a multiplex PCR assay. Amplified TCR beta libraries were sequenced as 87-base-pair reads on the Illumina HiSeq System. The original methods were these. Across the 700 or so repertoires, a later analysis counted tens of millions of unique TCR beta chains, roughly 11 million of which were shared by at least two donors. To remove PCR and sequencing errors, raw reads were error-corrected and collapsed into unique sequences using a nearest-neighbor algorithm that merged closely related sequences. CDR3 sequences were aligned to IMGT reference sequences to assign V, D and J gene segments. Each retained sequence needed at least a six-nucleotide match to both a V gene segment and a J gene segment. Rearrangements were called productive when the CDR3 lacked stop codons and stayed in frame with V and J; all others were non-productive. CDR3 was defined by IMGT convention, running from the second conserved V-encoded cysteine to the conserved J-encoded phenylalanine. The earlier analysis of 500 to 750 of the donors excluded any sequence lacking an unambiguous match to a single V gene segment. In an earlier analysis of several hundred of the donors, V segments were called functional above 56.7% productive rearrangements and were called segregating when the between-donor standard deviation exceeded 5%. A statistical classification framework was developed to diagnose cytomegalovirus status using the catalog of TCR beta chain sequences. In a later analysis, V and J genes were assigned by comparing TCR nucleotide sequences against IMGT/GENE-DB human TR gene sequences. In a later analysis, CDR3 sequences and most-parsimonious VDJ recombination scenarios were assigned using the TCRdist pipeline. In a later analysis, each TCR beta chain was defined by its CDR3 amino acid sequence together with its V-gene family, and reads lacking a unique V-gene family were excluded. A later analysis removed nearly 600 highly shared, low-generation-probability nucleotide sequences to deal with suspected cross-contamination and a sequencing artifact. For each public chain, a later analysis derived a clonal expansion index from normalized ranks of inferred template counts within each repertoire. In a later analysis, generation probabilities were computed with a VDJ recombination model fitted to out-of-frame rearrangements, and the resulting probabilities were checked against IGoR. In a later analysis, TCR-TCR, TCR-HLA and TCR-CMV co-occurrence was scored with hypergeometric tests, and a repertoire-size bias correction was applied to TCR pairs. A later analysis estimated false discovery rates by permuting HLA or CMV assignments 20 times. In a later analysis, co-occurring TCRs were grouped using DBSCAN, and TCRdist sequence similarity was added for clustering within HLA-allele-positive subsets. For co-occurrence clustering, repertoires with fewer than 30,000 or more than 120,000 public chains were excluded, along with about five repertoires with anomalous nucleotide sharing. What TCRdb holds here is the immuneACCESS table cut down to in-frame rearrangements. Part of the clones is not present; checked against another copy, under half of the missing clones reflect an unresolved V gene, and the others are unexplained. D and trimming come from the DNA, and the V and J calls and clone size come from that table. The sample's records list about 31,000 clones. The leading ten clones occupy 4.8% of the sample.

The cohort was made up of 666 healthy bone marrow donors. At the time of sampling, every cohort member was nominally healthy, though immune exposures that went unrecorded were likely present. The donor tested CMV seronegative, placing the donor among the 350 to 400 seronegative members of the cohort. Every donor gave a peripheral blood sample, and the peripheral blood mononuclear cells from that sample were used for TCR beta sequencing. The Qiagen DNeasy Blood Extraction Kit was used to extract genomic DNA from the blood cell samples. This sequence originates from a female donor in good health and CMV-seronegative. The chain joins TRBV11-2 to TRBJ2-1; TRBD2 could be the D gene, as 5 bases match. Sequenced sample: PBMCs. The CDR3 region has the sequence CASSLDLANEQFF. The DNA sequence reads TGTGCCAGCAGCTTGGATCTAGCCAATGAGCAGTTCTTC.